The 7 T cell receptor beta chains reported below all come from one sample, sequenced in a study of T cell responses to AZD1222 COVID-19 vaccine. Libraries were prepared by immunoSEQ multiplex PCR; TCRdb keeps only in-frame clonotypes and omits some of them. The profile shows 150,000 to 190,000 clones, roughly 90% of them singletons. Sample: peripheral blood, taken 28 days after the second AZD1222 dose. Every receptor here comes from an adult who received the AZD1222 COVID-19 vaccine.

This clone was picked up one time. Written as DNA, the CDR3 is TGTGCCAGCAGCGCCCAGGGGGCGCGGGGTCAGCCCCAGCATTTT. Protein: CASSAQGARGQPQHF. The gene calls are TRBV9 and TRBJ1-5; 8 nucleotides line up with TRBD1. The CDR3 extends over 15 amino acids. Germline loops: CDR1 SGDLS, CDR2 YYNGEE. The ends lost 3 bases at V and 6 bases at J; junction bases unmatched: 8.

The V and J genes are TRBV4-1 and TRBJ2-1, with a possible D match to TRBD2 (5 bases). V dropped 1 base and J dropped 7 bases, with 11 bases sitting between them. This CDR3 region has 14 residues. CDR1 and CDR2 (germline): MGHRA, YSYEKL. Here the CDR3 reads CASSQAYGDNEQFF. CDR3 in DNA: TGCGCCAGCAGCCAAGCCTACGGGGATAATGAGCAGTTCTTC.

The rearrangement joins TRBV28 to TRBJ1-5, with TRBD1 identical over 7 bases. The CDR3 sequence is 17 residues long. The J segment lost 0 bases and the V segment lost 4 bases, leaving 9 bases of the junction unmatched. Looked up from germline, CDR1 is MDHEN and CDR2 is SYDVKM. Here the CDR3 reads CASSSTGQTYSNQPQHF. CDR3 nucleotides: TGTGCCAGCAGTTCGACGGGACAGACCTATAGCAATCAGCCCCAGCATTTT.

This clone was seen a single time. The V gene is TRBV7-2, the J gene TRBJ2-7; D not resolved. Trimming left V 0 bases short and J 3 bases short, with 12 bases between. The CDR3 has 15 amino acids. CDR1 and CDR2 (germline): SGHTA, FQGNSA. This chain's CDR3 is CASSLASGRSYEQYF. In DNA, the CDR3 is TGTGCCAGCAGCTTAGCCTCCGGGCGGAGCTACGAGCAGTACTTC.

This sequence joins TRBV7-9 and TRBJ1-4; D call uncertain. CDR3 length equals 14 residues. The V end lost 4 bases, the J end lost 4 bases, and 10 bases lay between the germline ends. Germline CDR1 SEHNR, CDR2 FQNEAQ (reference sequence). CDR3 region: CASSSKRINEKLFF. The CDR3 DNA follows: TGTGCCAGCAGCTCCAAACGGATTAATGAAAAACTGTTTTTT.

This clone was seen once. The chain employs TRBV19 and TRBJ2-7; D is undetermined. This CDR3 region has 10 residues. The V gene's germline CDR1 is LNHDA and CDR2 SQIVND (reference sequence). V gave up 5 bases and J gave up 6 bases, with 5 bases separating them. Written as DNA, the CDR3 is TGTGCCAGTAGTCTGAGCGAGCAGTACTTC. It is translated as CASSLSEQYF. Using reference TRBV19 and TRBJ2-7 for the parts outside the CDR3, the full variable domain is DGGITQSPKYLFRKEGQNVTLSCEQNLNHDAMYWYRQDPGQGLRLIYYSQIVNDFQKGDIAEGYSVSREKKESFPLTVTSAQKNPTAFYLCASSLSEQYFGPGTRLTVT.

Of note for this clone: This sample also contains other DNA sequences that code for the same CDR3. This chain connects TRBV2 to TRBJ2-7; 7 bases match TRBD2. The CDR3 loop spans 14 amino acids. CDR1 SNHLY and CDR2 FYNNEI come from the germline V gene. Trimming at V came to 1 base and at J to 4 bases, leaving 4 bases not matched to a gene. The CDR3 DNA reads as TGTGCCAGCAGTGAAGGCGGGAGTGGTTACGAGCAGTACTTC. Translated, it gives CASSEGGSGYEQYF.